This entry features one T cell receptor beta chain sequence. The target antigen is unknown. CD4+ cells were sorted into CD25-high CD127-low regulatory cells and CD25-low CD127-high conventional cells. The PCR used 52 TRBV and 13 TRBJ primers. Produced via immunoSEQ multiplex PCR; TCRdb's table is partial and in-frame only. The sample holds 30,000 to 40,000 clones; 70% to 90% are singletons and the top ten take 2% to 3%. The CDR3 is made up of 14 amino acids. V was cut by 1 base and J by 2 bases, with 8 bases left in between. CDR1 and CDR2 from the germline V gene are MNHNS and SASEGT. This record belongs to a study of regulatory T cells. Study outcomes and limitations: In patients, unique TRB V-J pairs were restricted and V/J usage skewed, especially in Tregs. Hydrophobic residues at CDR3 positions 6 and 7 were enriched in conventional CD4+ T cells of CD3G-deficient patients.

The sample consisted of conventional CD4+ T cells sorted from blood. The chain recombines TRBV6-1 with TRBJ2-5, with D possibly TRBD1 on 5 matching bases. This clonotype originated in a person between 18 and 30 years old with CD3G deficiency. The CDR3 loop reads CASSEGTPQETQYF. The DNA of the CDR3 is TGTGCCAGCAGTGAAGGGACACCGCAAGAGACCCAGTACTTC.